Presented here are 25 T cell receptor beta chains from one specimen sequenced in a study of beta chain features in type 1 diabetes (dated 2018 in TCRdb). Library creation used the immunoSEQ multiplex PCR assay. The High Capacity cDNA Reverse Transcription Kit was used to reverse transcribe all of the isolated RNA, meaning that expressed TCRB transcripts were what got sequenced. In TCRdb, the immuneACCESS table is reduced to in-frame sequences with V and J assigned. These tables do not hold every clone; where another copy was compared, an unresolved V gene accounts for under half, and the others remain unexplained. Recorded for this sample are under 450,000 clones; about 15% of them occurred a single time. The biggest ten clones account for under 0.02% of the sample. Sequencing input: naive CD4+ T cells from blood. The cell subset or site label of this sample denotes: true naive CD4+ T cells. These TCRs come from a woman aged 18-29 years in good health.

This clone was observed a handful of times. The gene calls are TRBV15 and TRBJ1-5, with a possible D match to TRBD1 (6 bases). Trimming cost V 6 bases and J 5 bases, with 14 bases left between them. Germline V gives CDR1 LNHNV, CDR2 YYDKDF (reference sequence). The CDR3 consists of 14 residues. The CDR3 DNA is TGTGCCACCAGGCGACAGGTGGGGGATCAGCCCCAGCATTTT. It translates to CATRRQVGDQPQHF.

V and J are TRBV19 and TRBJ2-7; 10 bases are shared with TRBD1. Losses at the gene ends were 4 bases for V and 2 bases for J; bases not matched to a gene: 11. Germline V lookup: CDR1 LNHDA, CDR2 SQIVND (reference sequence). The CDR3 contains 17 residues. The DNA of the CDR3 is TGTGCCAGTAGTAATCCCCGGCGGGACAGGGGAGCCTACGAGCAGTACTTC. This translates into CASSNPRRDRGAYEQYF.

The chain is built from TRBV5-6 and TRBJ1-1; no reliable D call. The germline gives CDR1 SGHDT, CDR2 YYEEEE. The CDR3 has 13 residues. With 5 bases removed from V and 2 bases from J, the gap between germline ends came to 10 bases. The CDR3 spells CASRYSRNTEAFF. DNA of the CDR3: TGTGCCAGCAGGTATAGCAGAAACACTGAAGCTTTCTTT.

This clone was detected only a few times. This chain connects TRBV4-2 to TRBJ2-6, with TRBD1 matching 8 bases. Germline V lookup: CDR1 LGHNA, CDR2 YNFKEQ. The J segment lost 0 bases and the V segment lost 1 base, leaving 2 bases of the junction unmatched. The CDR3 sequence is 17 residues long. CDR3 nucleotides: TGTGCCAGCAGCCAAGGACAGGGGAGCTCTGGGGCCAACGTCCTGACTTTC. It specifies CASSQGQGSSGANVLTF.

The J gene is TRBJ2-7, the V gene TRBV11-1; D remains unclear. Trimming pared 4 bases from V and 3 bases from J, leaving 4 bases between. Germline CDR1 SGHAT, CDR2 FQDESV (reference sequence). The CDR3 covers 11 residues. CDR3 nucleotide sequence: TGTGCCAGCAGCTCCTACTACGAGCAGTACTTC. The encoded protein is CASSSYYEQYF.

This chain joins TRBV4-1 and TRBJ2-1; 11 bases are a match to TRBD2. The J segment lost 3 bases and the V segment lost 5 bases, leaving 3 bases of the junction unmatched. The CDR3 runs to 15 residues. CDR1 is MGHRA and CDR2 is YSYEKL in the germline V gene. The CDR3 nucleotides read TGCGCCAGCAGCTATGGACTAGCGGGCTACAATGAGCAGTTCTTC. This translates into CASSYGLAGYNEQFF.

This clone occurred once. The rearrangement joins TRBV5-6 to TRBJ1-3, with D possibly TRBD1 on 6 matching bases. CDR1 is SGHDT, CDR2 YYEEEE, per germline. CDR3 size: 15 residues. V shed 4 bases and J shed 4 bases, with 15 bases lying between them. In DNA, the CDR3 is TGTGCCAGCAGCGGACGGACAGTGACGGGAAACACCATATATTTT. Translating it yields CASSGRTVTGNTIYF.

CDR3 nucleotides: TGTGCCAGCAGCTTAGAAGGCCAGGGGAACGCCAACGTCCTGACTTTC. This translates into CASSLEGQGNANVLTF. This sequence joins TRBV7-9 and TRBJ2-6; D is possibly TRBD1 (6 bases). CDR3 length: 16 amino acids. The germline V gene encodes CDR1 SEHNR and CDR2 FQNEAQ (reference sequence). Trimming pared 1 base from V and 7 bases from J, leaving 14 bases between.

This clone has only a few counts. This CDR3 is also generated by other DNA sequences in the sample. The gene calls are TRBV30 and TRBJ2-3; D gene unclear. V lost 3 bases, J lost 6 bases, and 7 bases lay in between. Germline V lookup: CDR1 GTSNPN, CDR2 SVGIG (reference sequence). The CDR3 has 11 residues. This CDR3 is CAWSPLDTQYF. The CDR3 bases are TGTGCCTGGAGCCCACTCGATACGCAGTATTTT.

The V gene is TRBV6-6, the J gene TRBJ2-3; 7 bases align to TRBD1. The V and J ends lost 0 bases and 6 bases, in that order; junction bases with no gene match: 0. The length of the CDR3 is 13 residues. Germline V gene lookup returns CDR1 MNHNY and CDR2 SVGAGI (reference sequence). CDR3 coding DNA: TGTGCCAGCAGTTACTCCAGGGGGGATACGCAGTATTTT. Protein product: CASSYSRGDTQYF.

This clone occurred a few times. For the CDR3, the DNA is TGTGCCAGCAGTGCTGAGGCGGCCCCCTACGAGCAGTACTTC. It yields the protein CASSAEAAPYEQYF. The chain combines TRBV2 with TRBJ2-7; D is uncertain. The CDR3 totals 14 residues. With 4 bases removed from V and 2 bases from J, the gap between germline ends came to 12 bases. The germline V gene has CDR1 SNHLY and CDR2 FYNNEI. Based on the CDR3 plus reference TRBV2 and TRBJ2-7, the full variable domain is EPEVTQTPSHQVTQMGQEVILRCVPISNHLYFYWYRQILGQKVEFLVSFYNNEISEKSEIFDDQFSVERPDGSNFTLKIRSTKLEDSAMYFCASSAEAAPYEQYFGPGTRLTVT.

V and J are TRBV18 and TRBJ2-1, with TRBD2 matching over 10 bases. V shed 0 bases and J 8 bases; nucleotides not matched to a gene: 7. CDR3 size: 16 residues. Germline assignment: CDR1 KGHSH and CDR2 LQKENI. The DNA of the CDR3 is TGTGCCAGCTCACCACCGGGTCTAGCGGGAGTCGATGAGCAGTTCTTC. This codes for CASSPPGLAGVDEQFF. Supplemented by reference TRBV18 and TRBJ2-1, the full variable domain reads NAGVMQNPRHLVRRRGQEARLRCSPMKGHSHVYWYRQLPEEGLKFMVYLQKENIIDESGMPKERFSAEFPKEGPSILRIQQVVRGDSAAYFCASSPPGLAGVDEQFFGPGTRLTVL.

In its sample, this clone was seen a few times. CDR3: CASSNSMNTEAFF. The CDR3 DNA reads as TGTGCCAGCTCTAACAGCATGAACACTGAAGCTTTCTTT. V and J are TRBV18 and TRBJ1-1, with D unclear. CDR1 is KGHSH, CDR2 LQKENI, per germline. The CDR3 contains 13 residues. Trimming took 6 bases from V and 0 from J, leaving 8 bases between them. Full variable domain (remainder filled in from reference TRBV18 and TRBJ1-1): NAGVMQNPRHLVRRRGQEARLRCSPMKGHSHVYWYRQLPEEGLKFMVYLQKENIIDESGMPKERFSAEFPKEGPSILRIQQVVRGDSAAYFCASSNSMNTEAFFGQGTRLTVV.

This clone was observed a handful of times. Written as DNA, the CDR3 is TGTGCCAGCAGCGTAGATCCGTACCAAGAGACCCAGTACTTC. This encodes CASSVDPYQETQYF. V usage is TRBV9 and J usage is TRBJ2-5; D gene unclear. Between the trimmed V and J ends, which lost 0 bases and 0 bases, there was a span of 6 bases. CDR3 length: 14 residues. The germline V gene has CDR1 SGDLS and CDR2 YYNGEE.

The gene calls are TRBV6-6 and TRBJ2-2, with a tentative D call TRBD2 (5 bases). This CDR3 is built from 15 residues. Germline V gene lookup returns CDR1 MNHNY and CDR2 SVGAGI (reference sequence). V dropped 1 base and J dropped 0 bases, with 6 bases sitting between them. CDR3 sequence reads: CASSYWRSNTGELFF. The CDR3 nucleotides are TGTGCCAGCAGTTACTGGAGGTCGAACACCGGGGAGCTGTTTTTT.

This clone turned up a few times. The chain carries TRBV5-1 and TRBJ2-3, with TRBD2 matching over 7 bases. V was clipped by 0 bases and J by 3 bases; unmatched bases: 7. The CDR3 extends over 16 amino acids. The germline V gene has CDR1 SGHRS and CDR2 YFSETQ. CDR3 sequence (DNA): TGCGCCAGCAGCTTGGCGGCTAGCGGAGTGACAGATACGCAGTATTTT. It yields the protein CASSLAASGVTDTQYF. The full variable domain, its missing parts supplied by reference TRBV5-1 and TRBJ2-3, is KAGVTQTPRYLIKTRGQQVTLSCSPISGHRSVSWYQQTPGQGLQFLFEYFSETQRNKGNFPGRFSGRQFSNSRSEMNVSTLELGDSALYLCASSLAASGVTDTQYFGPGTRLTVL.

This clone was detected a few times. The rearrangement joins TRBV29-1 to TRBJ1-5; D possibly corresponds to TRBD1 (6 bases). V was cut by 4 bases and J by 4 bases, with 11 bases left in between. The CDR3 extends over 13 amino acids. Germline V gene sequence: CDR1 SQVTM, CDR2 ANQGSEA. CDR3 nucleotides: TGCAGCGTTGTTGGCAGGGGAAATCAGCCCCAGCATTTT. As protein: CSVVGRGNQPQHF.

The chain is built from TRBV7-9 and TRBJ2-7; weak D call: TRBD2 (6 bases). The V end was cut by 4 bases, the J end by 2 bases, with 18 bases between. This CDR3 has 16 amino acids. The germline gives CDR1 SEHNR, CDR2 FQNEAQ (reference sequence). The CDR3 DNA reads as TGTGCCAGCAGCTCCTGGCCGGGACTTAGCACCTACGAGCAGTACTTC. The encoded protein is CASSSWPGLSTYEQYF.

This rearrangement joins TRBV5-1 to TRBJ2-5, with 9 positions matching TRBD1. CDR1 and CDR2 (germline): SGHRS, YFSETQ. Unmatched junction bases numbered 2, after V lost 4 bases and J lost 4 bases. This CDR3 region has 13 residues. The CDR3 reads CASSTGQGETQYF. The DNA of the CDR3 is TGCGCCAGCAGCACGGGACAGGGAGAGACCCAGTACTTC.

V usage is TRBV4-3 and J usage is TRBJ1-2, with unresolved D. V was shortened by 0 bases and J by 6 bases, with 17 bases between the two germline ends. Germline assignment: CDR1 LGHNA and CDR2 YSLEER. The CDR3 sequence is 16 residues long. The DNA of the CDR3 is TGCGCCAGCAGCCAAGATATCGTAGAGGTTCTTCATGGCTACACCTTC. Amino acids: CASSQDIVEVLHGYTF.

The chain uses TRBV11-1 and TRBJ2-3; 7 bases agree with TRBD1. CDR1 is SGHAT, CDR2 FQDESV, per germline (reference sequence). V trimming: 3 bases; J trimming: 7 bases; junction bases outside the gene matches: 1. The CDR3 is made up of 12 amino acids. The CDR3 here is CASSLGQHTQYF. Here the CDR3 DNA reads TGTGCCAGCAGCTTGGGACAGCATACGCAGTATTTT.

This clone was seen a handful of times. The V gene is TRBV30, the J gene TRBJ2-6; D may be TRBD2 (5 bases). Trimming took 1 base from V and 4 from J, leaving 20 bases between them. CDR1 and CDR2 (germline): GTSNPN, SVGIG (reference sequence). This CDR3 region has 18 residues. CDR3 sequence reads: CAWSDLRGPTLGANVLTF. The DNA of the CDR3 is TGTGCCTGGAGTGACCTCCGGGGTCCGACATTAGGGGCCAACGTCCTGACTTTC.

The CDR3 DNA is TGTGCCAGTAGTTCGGGGACAGATGGAAACACCATATATTTT. As protein: CASSSGTDGNTIYF. The chain carries TRBV19 and TRBJ1-3; TRBD1 agrees at 7 bases. With V trimmed by 5 bases and J by 3 bases, 4 bases remained unmatched. Germline V gene sequence: CDR1 LNHDA, CDR2 SQIVND (reference sequence). The CDR3 covers 14 residues. Together with reference TRBV19 and TRBJ1-3, the CDR3 gives the full variable domain: DGGITQSPKYLFRKEGQNVTLSCEQNLNHDAMYWYRQDPGQGLRLIYYSQIVNDFQKGDIAEGYSVSREKKESFPLTVTSAQKNPTAFYLCASSSGTDGNTIYFGEGSWLTVV.

This clone was counted between two and nine times. The V call is TRBV19, the J call TRBJ2-1, with TRBD2 matching 8 bases. The length of the CDR3 is 13 residues. The germline V gene has CDR1 LNHDA and CDR2 SQIVND (reference sequence). Trimming took 2 bases from V and 9 from J; bases not matched to a gene: 3. CDR3: CASSIRLAPEQFF. CDR3 sequence (DNA): TGTGCCAGTAGTATAAGACTAGCGCCTGAGCAGTTCTTC.

This rearrangement joins TRBV6-5 to TRBJ2-7; 7 bases fit TRBD1. Germline CDR1 is MNHEY and CDR2 is SVGAGI. The V gene end was trimmed by 2 bases and the J gene end by 9 bases; junction bases not matched to a gene: 7. The CDR3 is 13 residues long. The CDR3 DNA is TGTGCCAGCAGTTACCAGGGGGAAACGGTGCAGTACTTC. Translated: CASSYQGETVQYF.